The 26 T cell receptor beta chains below all came from one sample that was sequenced in a study of cytomegalovirus exposure and HLA in healthy donors. PCR employed 60 Vbeta and 13 Jbeta primers. Measured with immunoSEQ multiplex PCR; TCRdb has only the in-frame clones, and not every one. The data contain almost 90,000 clones, 75% to 90% of them singletons. The specimen was PBMCs. The receptor source for this set is a man aged 35 to 55 in good health and CMV-seropositive.

This chain links TRBV28 with TRBJ1-5, with 8 bases that match TRBD1. The CDR3 extends over 18 amino acids. The V gene's germline CDR1 is MDHEN and CDR2 SYDVKM. Germline trimming cut 4 bases from V and 6 bases from J; bases unmatched to any gene: 17. The CDR3 loop is CASSSVTGAMMGGQPQHF. CDR3 in DNA: TGTGCCAGCAGTTCCGTGACAGGGGCCATGATGGGGGGTCAGCCCCAGCATTTT.

The chain uses TRBV9 and TRBJ1-4; TRBD1 might be the D (6 bases). Germline V gene lookup returns CDR1 SGDLS and CDR2 YYNGEE. Trimming cost V 4 bases and J 1 base, with 17 bases left between them. This CDR3 spans 17 amino acids. CDR3 in amino acids: CASSQGRGSGTNEKLFF. The CDR3 coding sequence is TGTGCCAGCAGCCAGGGGAGGGGGAGCGGAACTAATGAAAAACTGTTTTTT.

V and J are TRBV11-2 and TRBJ2-6, with unresolved D. The germline V and J ends were trimmed by 1 base and 1 base, with 8 bases remaining between them. The CDR3 is made up of 16 amino acids. The V gene's germline CDR1 is SGHAT and CDR2 FQNNGV. CDR3 amino acids: CASSLGGLSGANVLTF. CDR3 nucleotides: TGTGCCAGCAGCTTAGGAGGCTTGTCTGGGGCCAACGTCCTGACTTTC. The complete variable domain, with remaining parts taken from reference TRBV11-2 and TRBJ2-6, reads EAGVAQSPRYKIIEKRQSVAFWCNPISGHATLYWYQQILGQGPKLLIQFQNNGVVDDSQLPKDRFSAERLKGVDSTLKIQPAKLEDSAVYLCASSLGGLSGANVLTFGAGSRLTVL.

V is TRBV6-6 and J is TRBJ2-2; D might be TRBD2 (7 bases). The CDR3 runs 16 residues. The V end was cut by 2 bases, the J end by 4 bases, with 14 bases between. Germline assignment: CDR1 MNHNY and CDR2 SVGAGI (reference sequence). CDR3 loop: CASSYNKGGATGELFF. CDR3 DNA: TGTGCCAGCAGTTACAACAAGGGGGGGGCCACCGGGGAGCTGTTTTTT.

This clone occurred once. The chain links TRBV5-1 to TRBJ2-7, with a tentative D call TRBD1 (7 bases). The CDR3 is 14 residues long. The germline CDR1 and CDR2 sequences are SGHRS and YFSETQ. V gave up 0 bases and J gave up 4 bases, with 11 bases separating them. CDR3 DNA sequence: TGCGCCAGCAGCTTGGCGGGGGACAGATACGAGCAGTACTTC. Translated, it gives CASSLAGDRYEQYF.

The rearrangement joins TRBV7-6 to TRBJ2-3, with D possibly matching TRBD2 (6 bases). In germline, CDR1 is SGHVS, CDR2 FNYEAQ. The length of the CDR3 is 14 residues. Trimming took 5 bases from V and 0 from J, leaving 9 bases between them. CDR3 nucleotides: TGTGCCAGCAGCCGGCGGGGCAGCACAGATACGCAGTATTTT. Translation gives CASSRRGSTDTQYF.

This chain joins TRBV5-1 and TRBJ2-3; D is unresolved. The CDR3 has 13 residues. Trimming pared 0 bases from V and 3 bases from J, leaving 5 bases between. Germline loops: CDR1 SGHRS, CDR2 YFSETQ. The CDR3 DNA follows: TGCGCCAGCAGCTTGGTGTATACAGATACGCAGTATTTT. Translation gives CASSLVYTDTQYF.

The V and J genes are TRBV9 and TRBJ2-3; D is unresolved. Germline-derived CDR1 and CDR2 are SGDLS and YYNGEE. The CDR3 covers 15 residues. Trimming took 0 bases from V and 2 from J, leaving 10 bases between them. In nucleotides, the CDR3 is TGTGCCAGCAGCGTAGTTGGCGGCCCCACAGATACGCAGTATTTT. Amino acids: CASSVVGGPTDTQYF.

The chain recombines TRBV5-1 with TRBJ2-1; D is unclear. There are 13 residues in the CDR3. The germline V and J ends were trimmed by 5 bases and 8 bases, with 14 bases remaining between them. Germline V gene lookup returns CDR1 SGHRS and CDR2 YFSETQ. CDR3 bases: TGCGCCAGCAGTATTAGTCCCATCGATGAGCAGTTCTTC. Translation: CASSISPIDEQFF. The full variable domain, its missing parts supplied by reference TRBV5-1 and TRBJ2-1, is KAGVTQTPRYLIKTRGQQVTLSCSPISGHRSVSWYQQTPGQGLQFLFEYFSETQRNKGNFPGRFSGRQFSNSRSEMNVSTLELGDSALYLCASSISPIDEQFFGPGTRLTVL.

The V gene is TRBV10-3, the J gene TRBJ2-5, with 7 nucleotides matching TRBD2. This CDR3 has 18 amino acids. Germline V gene lookup returns CDR1 ENHRY and CDR2 SYGVKD. The V segment lost 4 bases and the J segment 3 bases; nucleotides outside the gene matches: 17. The CDR3 spells CAISGGDGTGGSKETQYF. The CDR3 DNA is TGTGCCATCAGTGGGGGTGATGGCACGGGAGGATCAAAAGAGACCCAGTACTTC.

The chain employs TRBV4-2 and TRBJ1-6, with D perhaps matching TRBD1 (5 bases). CDR1 LGHNA and CDR2 YNFKEQ come from the germline V gene. V lost 6 bases, J lost 9 bases, and 15 bases lay in between. CDR3 length: 14 residues. In nucleotides, the CDR3 is TGTGCCAGCAGATCGGGGGAACTAGGTTCACCCCTCCACTTT. Translating it yields CASRSGELGSPLHF.

CDR3 nucleotide sequence: TGCAGCGTTGTACAGGCTACTAGCACAGATACGCAGTATTTT. Protein: CSVVQATSTDTQYF. V usage is TRBV29-1 and J usage is TRBJ2-3, with D perhaps TRBD1 (5 bases). The CDR3 is 14 residues long. V was trimmed by 4 bases and J by 0 bases, leaving 11 bases between them. Per the germline V gene, CDR1 is SQVTM and CDR2 is ANQGSEA.

CDR3 sequence: CASGTVSQPQHF. The CDR3 nucleotides read TGTGCCAGCGGGACAGTAAGTCAGCCCCAGCATTTT. V usage is TRBV6-5 and J usage is TRBJ1-5; 7 bases are shared with TRBD1. The CDR3 consists of 12 residues. The V and J ends lost 8 bases and 6 bases, in that order; junction bases with no gene match: 4. In germline, CDR1 is MNHEY, CDR2 SVGAGI.

The chain couples TRBV19 to TRBJ2-7; 7 nucleotides line up with TRBD1. The CDR3 is 14 residues long. Germline V gives CDR1 LNHDA, CDR2 SQIVND (reference sequence). V lost 5 bases, J lost 4 bases, and 8 bases stayed unmatched. CDR3: CASSRSGQLYEQYF. CDR3 nucleotides: TGTGCCAGTAGTCGTTCGGGACAGCTGTACGAGCAGTACTTC.

This chain links TRBV27 with TRBJ2-7, with TRBD1 identical over 9 bases. CDR1 is MNHEY and CDR2 is SMNVEV in the germline V gene (reference sequence). CDR3 size: 16 residues. Trimming took 5 bases from V and 2 from J; bases not matched to a gene: 10. CDR3 DNA: TGTGCCAGCAGTGGACCGGGACAGGGCTTCGCCTACGAGCAGTACTTC. It is translated as CASSGPGQGFAYEQYF.

The gene calls are TRBV5-1 and TRBJ2-3, with a weak D call TRBD2 (5 bases). The V end was cut by 0 bases, the J end by 1 base, with 12 bases between. The CDR3 is 16 residues long. Germline V gives CDR1 SGHRS, CDR2 YFSETQ. The CDR3: CASSLAPADRTDTQYF. The CDR3, as DNA: TGCGCCAGCAGCTTGGCCCCAGCGGACCGCACAGATACGCAGTATTTT. The full variable domain, rest sourced from reference TRBV5-1 and TRBJ2-3, is KAGVTQTPRYLIKTRGQQVTLSCSPISGHRSVSWYQQTPGQGLQFLFEYFSETQRNKGNFPGRFSGRQFSNSRSEMNVSTLELGDSALYLCASSLAPADRTDTQYFGPGTRLTVL.

The V gene is TRBV6-1, the J gene TRBJ1-3, with unresolved D. Germline CDR1 is MNHNS and CDR2 is SASEGT. The length of the CDR3 is 14 residues. Trimming pared 7 bases from V and 0 bases from J, leaving 10 bases between. The CDR3 DNA sequence: TGTGCCAGCACCCCTCTTAGCTCTGGAAACACCATATATTTT. Translation: CASTPLSSGNTIYF.

This clone was observed a handful of times. The chain joins TRBV5-6 to TRBJ1-2, with 9 bases aligning to TRBD1. The ends lost 3 bases at V and 1 base at J; junction bases unmatched: 4. Germline V gives CDR1 SGHDT, CDR2 YYEEEE. The CDR3 consists of 15 residues. CDR3 coding DNA: TGTGCCAGCAGCTGGGACAGGGTACTTAACTATGGCTACACCTTC. This gives the protein CASSWDRVLNYGYTF.

A few counts support this clone. The gene calls are TRBV4-1 and TRBJ2-1, with D tentatively TRBD1 (5 bases). The V end was cut by 3 bases, the J end by 3 bases, with 12 bases between. CDR1 MGHRA and CDR2 YSYEKL come from the germline V gene. The CDR3 covers 15 residues. This chain's CDR3 is CASSQMGQGYNEQFF. In DNA form, the CDR3 reads TGCGCCAGCAGCCAGATGGGTCAGGGCTACAATGAGCAGTTCTTC.

The chain uses TRBV28 and TRBJ1-6; the match to TRBD1 covers 8 bases. There are 15 residues in the CDR3. J was trimmed by 7 bases and V by 7 bases; bases with no gene match: 9. Germline V gene lookup returns CDR1 MDHEN and CDR2 SYDVKM. DNA for the CDR3: TGTGCCAGCAAATGGATGGACAGGGCGAATTCACCCCTCCACTTT. It is translated as CASKWMDRANSPLHF. The full variable domain, in which reference TRBV28 and TRBJ1-6 provide the parts outside the CDR3, is DVKVTQSSRYLVKRTGEKVFLECVQDMDHENMFWYRQDPGLGLRLIYFSYDVKMKEKGDIPEGYSVSREKKERFSLILESASTNQTSMYLCASKWMDRANSPLHFGNGTRLTVT.

This chain links TRBV19 with TRBJ1-5; 9 bases agree with TRBD1. CDR1 is LNHDA, CDR2 SQIVND, per germline (reference sequence). CDR3 length equals 16 residues. V shed 7 bases, J shed 0 bases, and the junction held 7 bases outside the gene matches. CDR3 sequence (DNA): TGTGCCAGTACCGACAGGGGGGCGCCTAGCAATCAGCCCCAGCATTTT. It codes for CASTDRGAPSNQPQHF.

J is TRBJ1-2 and V is TRBV6-1; D is unresolved. Per the germline V gene, CDR1 is MNHNS and CDR2 is SASEGT. CDR3 length equals 14 residues. Trimming shortened V by 5 bases and J by 0 bases, and 10 bases separated the two germline ends. For the CDR3, the DNA is TGTGCCAGCAGTTCCCAGGTTACTAACTATGGCTACACCTTC. Protein product: CASSSQVTNYGYTF.

CDR3 coding DNA: TGTGCCAGCTCTCAGGGGACGGACCGTGGTAATGAAAAACTGTTTTTT. Protein product: CASSQGTDRGNEKLFF. The gene calls are TRBV18 and TRBJ1-4; a possible D gene is TRBD1 (6 bases). Trimming took 6 bases from V and 4 from J, leaving 18 bases between them. Germline V gives CDR1 KGHSH, CDR2 LQKENI. The CDR3 loop spans 16 amino acids.

This clone has a handful of counts. V gene TRBV6-1 combines with J gene TRBJ1-1; possibly TRBD1 for D (5 bases). The V end lost 3 bases, the J end lost 10 bases, and 9 bases lay between the germline ends. Per germline, CDR1 MNHNS and CDR2 SASEGT. The CDR3 covers 11 residues. CDR3 sequence reads: CASSEQGLAFF. The DNA of the CDR3 is TGTGCCAGCAGTGAGCAGGGCCTAGCTTTCTTT.

The rearrangement links TRBV2 to TRBJ2-5; D is possibly TRBD2 (5 bases). Trimming stripped 0 bases from V and 5 bases from J, with 16 bases between. Germline CDR1 reads SNHLY; CDR2 reads FYNNEI. The CDR3 totals 16 residues. The DNA of the CDR3 is TGTGCCAGCAGTGAAGCGGCTAGCCGAAACCGGGAGACCCAGTACTTC. This sequence encodes CASSEAASRNRETQYF.

The rearrangement joins TRBV27 to TRBJ2-2; a possible D gene is TRBD2 (5 bases). The CDR3 has 13 residues. The germline V gene has CDR1 MNHEY and CDR2 SMNVEV (reference sequence). With 3 bases removed from V and 6 bases from J, the gap between germline ends came to 8 bases. In DNA form, the CDR3 reads TGTGCCAGCAGTTTTGCCGGGGCCGGGGAGCTGTTTTTT. Translating it yields CASSFAGAGELFF.